These 26 T cell receptor beta chains originate from one sample sequenced in a study of T cells in Graves' hyperthyroidism and ophthalmopathy. RNA transcripts served as the template for amplifying TCR beta CDR3 regions. During a first-round RT-PCR of the TCR CDR3, the HTBI primer set was used. TCRdb used MiXCR to reprocess the multiplex PCR reads, holding one entry per CDR3 protein. The sample records about 540,000 distinct CDR3 sequences, about 43% being singletons. The sample taken for sequencing was peripheral blood or thyroid tissue (not recorded which). These receptors all come from a woman aged 18-29 years with Graves' hyperthyroidism.

The chain combines TRBV19 with TRBJ1-2; D is undetermined. This CDR3 is 13 amino acids long. Germline values: CDR1 LNHDA, CDR2 SQIVND (reference sequence). Deletions cut 3 bases from V and 5 bases from J, with 10 bases between. The CDR3 nucleotides read TGTGCCAGTAGTATCCGTCCCCTTTATGGCTACACCTTC. Translated: CASSIRPLYGYTF.

This clonotype was seen at least ten times. The chain employs TRBV6-1 and TRBJ1-2; D not resolved. Germline V gene sequence: CDR1 MNHNS, CDR2 SASEGT. CDR3 length: 15 residues. Trimming removed 2 bases from V and 5 bases from J, with 15 bases in between. The CDR3, as DNA: TGTGCCAGCAGTGAAAGCCAGTTATCCAGTTATGGCTACACCTTC. Protein sequence: CASSESQLSSYGYTF.

The chain uses TRBV7-3 and TRBJ2-7; perhaps TRBD2 as D (6 bases). Germline V gene data show CDR1 as SGHTA and CDR2 as FQGTGA. V lost 5 bases and J lost 4, with 21 bases in between. The CDR3 has 16 residues. As DNA, the CDR3 is TGTGCCAGCAGCCCTGACACCGGGGACTCGAGATACGAGCAGTACTTC. The encoded protein is CASSPDTGDSRYEQYF.

This clonotype was seen ten or more times. The rearrangement uses TRBV7-2 and TRBJ2-5; TRBD2 aligns across 14 bases. The CDR3 has 15 amino acids. CDR1 and CDR2 (germline): SGHTA, FQGNSA. V shed 4 bases, J shed 3 bases, and the junction held 1 base outside the gene matches. For the CDR3, the DNA is TGTGCCAGCAGCTGGGGACTAGCGGGAGAAGAGACCCAGTACTTC. It translates to CASSWGLAGEETQYF.

This clonotype was counted at least ten times. This chain connects TRBV29-1 to TRBJ1-2; D not resolved. Per the germline V gene, CDR1 is SQVTM and CDR2 is ANQGSEA. V was pared by 0 bases and J by 7 bases, with 12 bases between. The CDR3 covers 13 residues. The CDR3 here is CSVEDLGSRGYTF. In DNA, the CDR3 is TGCAGCGTTGAAGATCTTGGGAGCCGTGGCTACACCTTC.

The V gene is TRBV27, the J gene TRBJ1-1; no firm D call. CDR1 is MNHEY and CDR2 is SMNVEV in the germline V gene (reference sequence). The CDR3 runs to 14 residues. Trimming pared 3 bases from V and 1 base from J, leaving 9 bases between. Here the CDR3 reads CASSLSRGNTEAFF. Written as DNA, the CDR3 is TGTGCCAGCAGTTTGTCTCGGGGGAACACTGAAGCTTTCTTT.

This clonotype was detected ten times or more. J is TRBJ1-1 and V is TRBV5-6, with D possibly matching TRBD1 (5 bases). V was pared by 0 bases and J by 11 bases, with 14 bases between. CDR1 is SGHDT and CDR2 is YYEEEE in the germline V gene. This CDR3 contains 13 residues. The CDR3 region is CASSLDQGGMAFF. As DNA, the CDR3 is TGTGCCAGCAGCTTGGATCAGGGAGGGATGGCTTTCTTT.

The chain uses TRBV29-1 and TRBJ1-1, with 12 bases matching TRBD1. Germline V gene data show CDR1 as SQVTM and CDR2 as ANQGSEA. After removal of 6 bases from V and 7 bases from J, the junction contained 9 bases not matched to a gene. The CDR3 extends over 14 amino acids. The CDR3 sequence: CSVERWDRGREAFF. CDR3 nucleotide sequence: TGCAGCGTCGAAAGATGGGACAGGGGGCGTGAAGCTTTCTTT.

The J gene is TRBJ1-1, the V gene TRBV7-9; 8 bases map to TRBD1. The length of the CDR3 is 18 residues. The junction had 11 bases not matched to a gene; V was cut back by 1 base and J by 1 base. Per germline, CDR1 SEHNR and CDR2 FQNEAQ (reference sequence). The CDR3 protein is CASSLVGQVSFGNTEAFF. The CDR3 nucleotides read TGTGCCAGCAGCTTAGTGGGACAGGTATCATTTGGGAACACTGAAGCTTTCTTT.

This clonotype was seen many times. DNA for the CDR3: TGTGCCAGCTCCTGGACAGGCTACTACGAGCAGTACTTC. Residues: CASSWTGYYEQYF. The chain combines TRBV12-3 or TRBV12-4 with TRBJ2-7, with TRBD1 matching over 7 bases. The CDR3 runs 13 residues. V was clipped by 8 bases and J by 3 bases; unmatched bases: 7.

The rearrangement links TRBV15 to TRBJ2-7, with 11 bases fitting TRBD2. V dropped 5 bases and J dropped 1; count of bases not matched to a gene: 10. Germline lookup yields CDR1 LNHNV and CDR2 YYDKDF (reference sequence). The CDR3 sequence is 17 residues long. The CDR3 coding sequence is TGTGCCACCAGCCAACTAGCGGGAGTGTTCTCGTCCTACGAGCAGTACTTC. As protein: CATSQLAGVFSSYEQYF.

In its sample, this clonotype was seen many times. This chain uses TRBV7-9 with TRBJ2-7; TRBD2 aligns across 8 bases. The ends lost 1 base at V and 7 bases at J; junction bases unmatched: 6. CDR1 is SEHNR, CDR2 FQNEAQ, per germline (reference sequence). The CDR3 totals 14 residues. The CDR3 nucleotides are TGTGCCAGCAGCTTAGGCGGGAGGACGGTTGAGCAGTACTTC. Translated, it gives CASSLGGRTVEQYF.

The J gene is TRBJ2-2, the V gene TRBV5-1, with TRBD2 matching 11 bases. Trimming cost V 4 bases and J 1 base; bases outside gene matches: 3. The CDR3 loop spans 16 amino acids. Germline-derived CDR1 and CDR2 are SGHRS and YFSETQ. CDR3 region: CASSPTSGGNTGELFF. CDR3 coding DNA: TGCGCCAGCAGCCCAACTAGCGGGGGGAACACCGGGGAGCTGTTTTTT.

The sample holds many counts of this clonotype. The V call is TRBV5-8, the J call TRBJ2-5; the match to TRBD1 covers 9 bases. Per the germline V gene, CDR1 is SGHTS and CDR2 is YDEGEE. After removal of 0 bases from V and 4 bases from J, the junction contained 7 bases not matched to a gene. This CDR3 contains 16 residues. The CDR3 region is CASSLGGTGRRETQYF. The CDR3, as DNA: TGTGCCAGCAGCTTGGGCGGGACAGGGAGACGAGAGACCCAGTACTTC.

Remarks on this clonotype: Since the CDR3 does not end with the conserved phenylalanine or tryptophan, this likely comes from a read error. The gene calls are TRBV24-1 and TRBJ1-1, with D unclear. V was clipped by 11 bases and J by 0 bases, with 12 bases between them. This CDR3 is built from 13 residues. CDR1 KGHDR and CDR2 SFDVKD come from the germline V gene. The CDR3 nucleotides are TGTGCCAGCTCGACGGGTATGAACACTGAAGCTTTCCTT. The encoded protein is CASSTGMNTEAFL.

In its sample, this clonotype was seen a few times. The V gene is TRBV7-3, the J gene TRBJ2-3; tentative D call: TRBD2 (5 bases). Germline V lookup: CDR1 SGHTA, CDR2 FQGTGA. The V end was cut by 1 base, the J end by 0 bases, with 8 bases between. The CDR3 covers 15 residues. CDR3 sequence reads: CASSLSGSSTDTQYF. The CDR3 region has the DNA TGTGCCAGCAGCTTAAGCGGGTCTAGCACAGATACGCAGTATTTT.

The chain uses TRBV29-1 and TRBJ1-2; TRBD1 might be the D (5 bases). CDR1 and CDR2 (germline): SQVTM, ANQGSEA. Trimming took off 8 bases at V and 8 bases at J, with 15 bases between the two ends. The CDR3 has 11 amino acids. The CDR3 loop reads CSTREGYGYTF. In DNA form, the CDR3 reads TGCAGCACTAGGGAGGGGTACGGCTACACCTTC.

As to this clonotype: Here the CDR3 omits its conserved ending phenylalanine or tryptophan, so a read error is the likely source. No DNA is shown, since the ends of the CDR3 on it are uncertain; the CDR3 is the one TCRdb lists. The V call is TRBV12-3 or TRBV12-4, the J call TRBJ1-4. The CDR3 extends over 9 residues, inclusive of both ends. CDR3 sequence: CASKDPGTY.

Turning to this clonotype: A much larger clone lies one base from this, so it may be a read error. The chain uses TRBV20-1 and TRBJ1-4, with D tentatively TRBD1 (6 bases). The CDR3 spans 16 residues. Germline assignment: CDR1 DFQATT and CDR2 SNEGSKA (reference sequence). In DNA form, the CDR3 reads TGCAGTGCTAGAGACCCCTGGACAGAAGATAATGGAAAACTGTTTTTT. Translation: CSARDPWTEDNGKLFF.

This chain uses TRBV7-6 with TRBJ2-5; TRBD1 might be the D (6 bases). The J call is doubtful: the DNA matches TRBJ2-7 better. This CDR3 spans 17 amino acids. The germline gives CDR1 SGHVS, CDR2 FNYEAQ. CDR3 DNA sequence: TGTGCCAGCAGCTTGTTAACAGGGCGGACCGGGGCCTACGAGCAGTACTTC. Translated, it gives CASSLLTGRTGAYEQYF.

The chain couples TRBV2 to TRBJ1-4; D call uncertain. There are 14 residues in the CDR3. The ends were cut back, 6 bases at V and 2 bases at J, with 10 bases in the middle. The germline CDR1 and CDR2 sequences are SNHLY and FYNNEI. The CDR3 DNA reads TGTGCCAGCAGCCAAAGGACGACTAATGAAAAACTGTTTTTT. Residues: CASSQRTTNEKLFF.

The gene calls are TRBV12-3 or TRBV12-4 and TRBJ1-2, with unresolved D. The CDR3 is 16 amino acids. CDR3 region: CASARDSNTGDYGYTF. CDR3 DNA sequence: TGTGCTAGTGCCAGAGATTCGAACACCGGGGACTATGGCTACACCTTC.

This clonotype was recorded at least ten times. V usage is TRBV11-3 and J usage is TRBJ2-7; maybe TRBD1 (5 bases). Germline CDR1 SGHNT, CDR2 YENEEA. CDR3 length equals 14 residues. V was trimmed by 6 bases and J by 4 bases, leaving 16 bases between them. DNA of the CDR3: TGTGCCAGCAGTAAGGGGCTGATCGGTTACGAGCAGTACTTC. Translating it yields CASSKGLIGYEQYF.

The rearrangement joins TRBV7-3 to TRBJ1-5; 8 nucleotides match TRBD1. Germline V gene data show CDR1 as SGHTA and CDR2 as FQGTGA. The CDR3 loop spans 19 amino acids. After removal of 2 bases from V and 0 bases from J, the junction contained 12 bases not matched to a gene. In nucleotides, the CDR3 is TGTGCCAGCAGCTTATTGCCAGGGACAGGACATTATAGCAATCAGCCCCAGCATTTT. It is translated as CASSLLPGTGHYSNQPQHF.

This clonotype was observed many times. The chain carries TRBV7-9 and TRBJ1-5, with D uncertain. Germline-derived CDR1 and CDR2 are SEHNR and FQNEAQ (reference sequence). The CDR3 length is 16 residues. With 4 bases removed from V and 0 bases from J, the gap between germline ends came to 13 bases. CDR3 in DNA: TGTGCCAGCAGCTCTGGGAGGCTAAATAGCAATCAGCCCCAGCATTTT. Protein: CASSSGRLNSNQPQHF.

This clonotype was counted at least ten times. In DNA, the CDR3 is TGTGCCAGCAGATTAGAGGTGGAAGCTTTCTTT. Its protein product is CASRLEVEAFF. This sequence joins TRBV6-2 or TRBV6-3 and TRBJ1-1; D gene ambiguous. Trimming pared 6 bases from V and 8 bases from J, leaving 10 bases between. This CDR3 spans 11 amino acids. Germline CDR1 and CDR2: MNHEY and SVGEGT.